What follows are 21 T cell receptor beta chains derived from one specimen sequenced in a study of shared T cell receptors in the human thymus. Generated by immunoSEQ multiplex PCR, the TCRdb table keeps only in-frame clones and is missing some. The sample yields under 850,000 clones, over 75% seen once. This sample also appeared in a second study, on human thymus T cells.

Sample: thymocytes. The receptor set was obtained from a boy under two years old with a congenital heart defect.

The J gene is TRBJ2-3, the V gene TRBV6-6; D may be TRBD2 (5 bases). The germline CDR1 and CDR2 sequences are MNHNY and SVGAGI (reference sequence). The CDR3 contains 16 residues. Between the trimmed V and J ends, which lost 0 bases and 0 bases, there was a span of 10 bases. The CDR3 here is CASSYSTRESTDTQYF. CDR3 sequence (DNA): TGTGCCAGCAGTTACTCGACACGGGAAAGCACAGATACGCAGTATTTT.

This clone was recorded only once. The chain employs TRBV19 and TRBJ2-7; possible D gene TRBD1, 6 bases. Germline V gives CDR1 LNHDA, CDR2 SQIVND (reference sequence). The CDR3 runs to 14 residues. Trimming pared 5 bases from V and 2 bases from J, leaving 13 bases between. The CDR3 coding sequence is TGTGCCAGTAGTCCACTGACAGGAACCTACGAGCAGTACTTC. This gives the protein CASSPLTGTYEQYF.

Of note for this clone: Other DNA sequences from this sample encode an identical CDR3 as well. The rearrangement links TRBV5-1 to TRBJ2-1, with D possibly being TRBD2 (6 bases). The CDR3 has 15 amino acids. CDR1 and CDR2 from the germline V gene are SGHRS and YFSETQ. Trimming removed 4 bases at V and 1 base at J, with 12 bases between. CDR3 region: CASSPGTSSYNEQFF. CDR3 coding DNA: TGCGCCAGCAGCCCTGGGACTTCATCCTACAATGAGCAGTTCTTC. The full variable domain, with the rest looked up from reference TRBV5-1 and TRBJ2-1, is KAGVTQTPRYLIKTRGQQVTLSCSPISGHRSVSWYQQTPGQGLQFLFEYFSETQRNKGNFPGRFSGRQFSNSRSEMNVSTLELGDSALYLCASSPGTSSYNEQFFGPGTRLTVL.

This chain connects TRBV5-5 to TRBJ1-3; possibly TRBD1 for D (6 bases). From germline, CDR1 is SGHKS and CDR2 YYEKEE (reference sequence). The CDR3 is 15 residues long. The V gene lost 3 bases and the J gene lost 1 base, with 11 bases spanning the gap. Written as DNA, the CDR3 is TGTGCCAGCAGCTACGCGGACAGTTCTGGAAACACCATATATTTT. Translated: CASSYADSSGNTIYF.

This chain connects TRBV9 to TRBJ1-3; D call uncertain. The germline V gene has CDR1 SGDLS and CDR2 YYNGEE. The CDR3 spans 14 residues. Trimming removed 0 bases at V and 4 bases at J, with 8 bases between. CDR3: CASSVALTGNTIYF. The CDR3 nucleotides read TGTGCCAGCAGCGTAGCCCTGACAGGAAACACCATATATTTT.

This clone has a single count. V usage is TRBV14 and J usage is TRBJ2-2, with 8 bases lining up with TRBD2. The CDR3 has 16 residues. V lost 0 bases to trimming and J lost 6 bases; unmatched junction nucleotides: 6. Per germline, CDR1 SGHDN and CDR2 FVKESK. CDR3 residues: CASSQDKPSGSGELFF. Here the CDR3 DNA reads TGTGCCAGCAGCCAAGATAAGCCTAGCGGGTCCGGGGAGCTGTTTTTT.

The chain employs TRBV15 and TRBJ2-5; TRBD1 is a possible D gene (6 bases). Trimming stripped 7 bases from V and 1 base from J, with 10 bases between. The V gene's germline CDR1 is LNHNV and CDR2 YYDKDF (reference sequence). The CDR3 is 13 residues long. The CDR3, as DNA: TGTGCCACCACCTTAGGGGGCCAAGAGACCCAGTACTTC. Its translation is CATTLGGQETQYF.

As DNA, the CDR3 is TGTGCCAGCAGAGGTAGGACAGGGAACTATGGCTACACCTTC. This encodes CASRGRTGNYGYTF. J is TRBJ1-2 and V is TRBV6-1; 8 bases match TRBD1. The V and J ends lost 6 bases and 2 bases, in that order; junction bases with no gene match: 5. The CDR3 covers 14 residues. Germline CDR1 is MNHNS and CDR2 is SASEGT.

This chain links TRBV9 with TRBJ2-2; 10 nucleotides line up with TRBD1. CDR1 is SGDLS, CDR2 YYNGEE, per germline. Losses at the gene ends were 3 bases for V and 4 bases for J; bases not matched to a gene: 9. The CDR3 has 17 amino acids. The CDR3 region is CASSEPSGTGVTGELFF. In DNA form, the CDR3 reads TGTGCCAGCAGCGAACCGTCCGGGACAGGGGTCACCGGGGAGCTGTTTTTT.

In regard to this clone: Other nucleotide sequences from this sample produce the same CDR3. The DNA of the CDR3 is TGCGCCAGCAGCCTGACTAGACTAGCGGGAGGACGGGATACGCAGTATTTT. The encoded protein is CASSLTRLAGGRDTQYF. The chain links TRBV4-3 to TRBJ2-3, with 13 bases identical to TRBD2. This CDR3 spans 17 amino acids. The ends lost 4 bases at V and 6 bases at J; junction bases unmatched: 10. Germline V lookup: CDR1 LGHNA, CDR2 YSLEER.

This chain connects TRBV18 to TRBJ2-5, with 7 bases lining up with TRBD1. Germline V gene lookup returns CDR1 KGHSH and CDR2 LQKENI. The CDR3 loop spans 16 amino acids. V shed 4 bases and J 6 bases; nucleotides not matched to a gene: 14. CDR3 sequence reads: CASSHAGGTVGKTQYF. Here the CDR3 DNA reads TGTGCCAGCTCACATGCAGGGGGTACGGTTGGAAAGACCCAGTACTTC.

To note about this clone: Sequence at one end of the junction differs from germline and may be a read error. The rearrangement uses TRBV7-2 and TRBJ2-5; TRBD2 agrees at 16 bases. This CDR3 region has 15 residues. CDR1 and CDR2 from the germline V gene are SGHTA and FQGNSA. The CDR3 region is CASSPSGTSGRAGDF. DNA for the CDR3: TGTGCCAGCAGCCCCTCGGGGACTAGCGGGAGGGCGGGGGACTTC.

This chain links TRBV11-1 with TRBJ2-1; D call uncertain. CDR3 length: 10 residues. Germline V CDR1 and CDR2: SGHAT, FQDESV (reference sequence). Trimming stripped 5 bases from V and 7 bases from J, with 3 bases between. For the CDR3, the DNA is TGTGCCAGCAGCCAAAATGAGCAGTTCTTC. Its protein is CASSQNEQFF.

This clone was counted a single time. The CDR3 DNA follows: TGTGCCAGCAGCTTAGAAGGTTTAACGACAGGGTATTATGGCTACACCTTC. It encodes CASSLEGLTTGYYGYTF. The V call is TRBV7-9, the J call TRBJ1-2; 7 nucleotides align to TRBD1. The CDR3 spans 17 residues. V lost 1 base, J lost 5 bases, and 13 bases stayed unmatched. The germline CDR1 and CDR2 sequences are SEHNR and FQNEAQ (reference sequence).

This sequence joins TRBV10-2 and TRBJ2-1; weak D call: TRBD2 (6 bases). The germline CDR1 and CDR2 sequences are WSHSY and SAAADI. V was pared by 2 bases and J by 16 bases, with 21 bases between. The CDR3 loop spans 14 amino acids. The CDR3 DNA reads as TGCGCCAGCAGTGAGAGGGTGGTAGTGGGGGGAAAATTCTTC. Its protein is CASSERVVVGGKFF.

V usage is TRBV4-3 and J usage is TRBJ2-7, with a tentative D call TRBD2 (6 bases). V dropped 3 bases and J dropped 3 bases, with 21 bases sitting between them. Per germline, CDR1 LGHNA and CDR2 YSLEER. The CDR3 length is 17 residues. CDR3 sequence (DNA): TGCGCCAGCAGCCAGGAAACGGGACTCCCCGCTCGCTACGAGCAGTACTTC. This sequence encodes CASSQETGLPARYEQYF.

The chain couples TRBV5-6 to TRBJ1-1; 7 positions match TRBD1. This CDR3 comprises 16 residues. Germline-derived CDR1 and CDR2 are SGHDT and YYEEEE. With V trimmed by 4 bases and J by 0 bases, 9 bases remained unmatched. The CDR3 here is CASSNDRVLMNTEAFF. CDR3 nucleotides: TGTGCCAGCAGCAACGACAGGGTCCTCATGAACACTGAAGCTTTCTTT.

The chain employs TRBV29-1 and TRBJ1-5; the D gene is possibly TRBD1 (5 bases). The CDR3 is 13 residues long. V was shortened by 3 bases and J by 6 bases, with 12 bases between the two germline ends. Germline CDR1 is SQVTM and CDR2 is ANQGSEA. This CDR3 reads CSVDFGRGQPQHF. DNA for the CDR3: TGCAGCGTTGATTTTGGAAGGGGTCAGCCCCAGCATTTT.

V and J are TRBV7-2 and TRBJ2-1; perhaps TRBD1 as D (6 bases). V lost 1 base to trimming and J lost 4 bases, with 8 bases between them. CDR1 is SGHTA and CDR2 is FQGNSA in the germline V gene. This CDR3 contains 14 residues. The CDR3 region has the DNA TGTGCCAGCAGCTTAGGACAGGATTACAATGAGCAGTTCTTC. This sequence encodes CASSLGQDYNEQFF. Supplemented by reference TRBV7-2 and TRBJ2-1, the full variable domain reads GAGVSQSPSNKVTEKGKDVELRCDPISGHTALYWYRQSLGQGLEFLIYFQGNSAPDKSGLPSDRFSAERTGGSVSTLTIQRTQQEDSAVYLCASSLGQDYNEQFFGPGTRLTVL.

V and J are TRBV5-4 and TRBJ2-7; D perhaps matches TRBD1 (6 bases). V shed 7 bases and J shed 6 bases, with 17 bases lying between them. CDR3 length: 13 amino acids. Germline CDR1 SGHNT, CDR2 YYREEE (reference sequence). CDR3 nucleotide sequence: TGTGCCAGCTTAATACAGGGTCGCAGCGAGCAGTACTTC. It yields the protein CASLIQGRSEQYF.

The chain uses TRBV27 and TRBJ2-3, with D tentatively TRBD2 (7 bases). V lost 7 bases to trimming and J lost 1 base, with 27 bases between them. CDR1 is MNHEY and CDR2 is SMNVEV in the germline V gene (reference sequence). The CDR3 is 19 amino acids. CDR3 in amino acids: CASTDKVVGGRAGTDTQYF. As DNA, the CDR3 is TGTGCCAGCACCGATAAGGTGGTAGGGGGGAGGGCCGGCACAGATACGCAGTATTTT.